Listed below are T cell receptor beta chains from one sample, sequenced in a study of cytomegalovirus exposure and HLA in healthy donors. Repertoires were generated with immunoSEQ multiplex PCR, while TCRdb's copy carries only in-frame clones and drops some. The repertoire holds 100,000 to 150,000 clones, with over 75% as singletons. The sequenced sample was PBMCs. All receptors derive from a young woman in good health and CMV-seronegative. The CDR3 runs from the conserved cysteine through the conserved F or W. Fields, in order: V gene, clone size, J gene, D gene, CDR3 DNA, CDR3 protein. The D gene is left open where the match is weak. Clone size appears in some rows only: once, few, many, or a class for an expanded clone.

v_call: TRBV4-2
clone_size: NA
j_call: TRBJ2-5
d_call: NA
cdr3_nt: TGTGCCAGCAGCCAAGTTGGTCGGGAGATCCACCAAGAGACCCAGTACTTC
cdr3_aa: CASSQVGREIHQETQYF

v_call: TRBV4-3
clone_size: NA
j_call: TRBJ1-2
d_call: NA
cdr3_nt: TGCGCCAGCAGCCAAGAATCAATTACGGTCTCTAACTATGGCTACACCTTC
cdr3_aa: CASSQESITVSNYGYTF

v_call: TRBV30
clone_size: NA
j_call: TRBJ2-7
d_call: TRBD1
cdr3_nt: TGTGCCTGGCGGTACAGGGGGCGACCCTACGAGCAGTACTTC
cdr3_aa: CAWRYRGRPYEQYF

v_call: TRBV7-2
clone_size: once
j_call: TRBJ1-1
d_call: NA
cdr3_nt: TGTGCCAGCAGCCCCCGCTTCCTTTCAGGGACTGAAGCTTTCTTT
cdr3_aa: CASSPRFLSGTEAFF

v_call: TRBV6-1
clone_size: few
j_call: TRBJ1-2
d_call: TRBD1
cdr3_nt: TGTGCCAGCAGTGAAGCCGGGACAGGGGGCTATGGCTACACCTTC
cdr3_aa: CASSEAGTGGYGYTF

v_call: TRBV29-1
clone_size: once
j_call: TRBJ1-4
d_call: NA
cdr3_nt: TGCAGCGTTGATGGATCGCCAGGCACTAATGAAAAACTGTTTTTT
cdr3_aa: CSVDGSPGTNEKLFF

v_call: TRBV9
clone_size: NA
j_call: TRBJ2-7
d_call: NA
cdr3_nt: TGTGCCAGCAGCGCGCCCTGGCGGGAACACGAGCAGTACTTC
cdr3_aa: CASSAPWREHEQYF

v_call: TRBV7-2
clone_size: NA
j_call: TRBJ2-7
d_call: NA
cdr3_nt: TGTGCCAGCAGCAAACAGGGATTAGCTTACGAGCAGTACTTC
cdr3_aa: CASSKQGLAYEQYF

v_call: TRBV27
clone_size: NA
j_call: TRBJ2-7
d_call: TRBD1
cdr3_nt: TGTGCCAGCAAGGGGACAGGGCAGACCTTATACGAGCAGTACTTC
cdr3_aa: CASKGTGQTLYEQYF

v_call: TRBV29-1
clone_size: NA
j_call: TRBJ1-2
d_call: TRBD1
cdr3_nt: TGCAGCGTTAAGACAGGGGGCTGGGGCTACACCTTC
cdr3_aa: CSVKTGGWGYTF

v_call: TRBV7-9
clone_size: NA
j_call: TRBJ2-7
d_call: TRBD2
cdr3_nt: TGTGCCAGCAGCCAATTCGGGGGGGGACGCGAGCAGTACTTC
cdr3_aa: CASSQFGGGREQYF

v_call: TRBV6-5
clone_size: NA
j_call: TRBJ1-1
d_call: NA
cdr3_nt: TGTGCCAGCAGTTGGGGGGACACTGAAGCTTTCTTT
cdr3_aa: CASSWGDTEAFF

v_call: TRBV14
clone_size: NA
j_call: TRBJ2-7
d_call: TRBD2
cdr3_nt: TGTGCCAGCACTAAAAGTAGCGGGGGACTAACAACCTACGAGCAGTACTTC
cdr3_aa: CASTKSSGGLTTYEQYF

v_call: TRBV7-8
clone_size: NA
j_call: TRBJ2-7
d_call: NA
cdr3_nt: TGTGCCAGCAGCCCGCAACAGCTCCCTCGAACTTCCTACGAGCAGTACTTC
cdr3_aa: CASSPQQLPRTSYEQYF

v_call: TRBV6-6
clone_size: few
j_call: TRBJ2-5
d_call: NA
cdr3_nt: TGTGCCAGCAGTTTATTAGGACAAAGGGGAAAAGAGACCCAGTACTTC
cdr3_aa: CASSLLGQRGKETQYF

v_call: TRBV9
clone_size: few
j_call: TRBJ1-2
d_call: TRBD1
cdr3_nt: TGTGCCAGCAGCGCCCGGGACAGGGGATACTATGGCTACACCTTC
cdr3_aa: CASSARDRGYYGYTF

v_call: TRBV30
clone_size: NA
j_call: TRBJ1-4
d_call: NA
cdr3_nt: TGTGCCTGGAGCGCGGGGGCTAATGAAAAACTGTTTTTT
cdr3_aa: CAWSAGANEKLFF

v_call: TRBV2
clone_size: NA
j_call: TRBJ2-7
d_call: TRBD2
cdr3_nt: TGTGCCAGCAGCGCTAGCGGGGGTCTCTCCGAGCAGTACTTC
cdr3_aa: CASSASGGLSEQYF

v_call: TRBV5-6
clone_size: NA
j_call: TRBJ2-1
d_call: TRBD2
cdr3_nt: TGTGCCAGCAGCTTCCTACTAGCGTTATCCTACAATGAGCAGTTCTTC
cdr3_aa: CASSFLLALSYNEQFF

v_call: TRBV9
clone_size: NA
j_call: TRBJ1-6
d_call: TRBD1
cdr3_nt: TGTGCCAGCAGCACTCGGGACAGGGGTCGTTCACCCCTCCACTTT
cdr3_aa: CASSTRDRGRSPLHF

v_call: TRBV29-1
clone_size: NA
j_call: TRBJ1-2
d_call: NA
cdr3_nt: TGCAGCGTCTCTAACTATGGCTACACCTTC
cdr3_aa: CSVSNYGYTF

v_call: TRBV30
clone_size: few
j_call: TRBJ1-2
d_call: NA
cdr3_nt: TGTGCCTGGAGTGTCCAGGGTAGCTATGGCTACACCTTC
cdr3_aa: CAWSVQGSYGYTF

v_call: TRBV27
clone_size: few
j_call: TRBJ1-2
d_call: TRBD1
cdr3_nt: TGTGCCAGCAGTCTGACCAGGGGGCCAGCTAACTATGGCTACACCTTC
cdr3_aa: CASSLTRGPANYGYTF

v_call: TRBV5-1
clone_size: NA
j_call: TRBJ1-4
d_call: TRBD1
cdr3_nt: TGCGCCAGCAGCCCAGGGGGCGCGGGTGAAAAACTGTTTTTT
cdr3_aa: CASSPGGAGEKLFF

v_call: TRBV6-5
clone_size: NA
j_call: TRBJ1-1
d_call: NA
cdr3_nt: TGTGCCAGCAGACGTGGACTAGCCTCTGAAGCTTTCTTT
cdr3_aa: CASRRGLASEAFF

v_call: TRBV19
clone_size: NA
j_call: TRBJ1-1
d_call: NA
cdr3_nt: TGTGCCAGTAGTATCGGCAGGACTGGTGAAGCTTTCTTT
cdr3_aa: CASSIGRTGEAFF

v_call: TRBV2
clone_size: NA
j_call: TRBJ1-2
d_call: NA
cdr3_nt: TGTGCCAGCAGCCCCCAGGGCTATGGCTACACCTTC
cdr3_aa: CASSPQGYGYTF

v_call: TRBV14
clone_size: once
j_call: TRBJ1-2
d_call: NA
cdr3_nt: TGTGCCAGCAGCCAAGGAGGTTTTTATGGCTACACCTTC
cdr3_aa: CASSQGGFYGYTF

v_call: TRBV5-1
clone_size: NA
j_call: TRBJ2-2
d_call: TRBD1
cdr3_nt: TGCGCCAGCAGCTTTAGGACAGGGAACACCGGGGAGCTGTTTTTT
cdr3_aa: CASSFRTGNTGELFF

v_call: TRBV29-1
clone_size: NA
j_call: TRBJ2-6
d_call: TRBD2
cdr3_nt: TGCAGCGCTATGGGGGGGGTGGCTGGGGCCAACGTCCTGACTTTC
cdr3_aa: CSAMGGVAGANVLTF

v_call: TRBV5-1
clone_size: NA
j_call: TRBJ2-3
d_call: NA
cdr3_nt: TGCGCCAGCAGCTTGGGGGGCCTCTCCTATGGGGATACGCAGTATTTT
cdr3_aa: CASSLGGLSYGDTQYF

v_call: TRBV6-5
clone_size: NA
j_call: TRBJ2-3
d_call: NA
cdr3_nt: TGTGCCAGCAGTTACTCAGGGGGTGCCACAGATACGCAGTATTTT
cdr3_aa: CASSYSGGATDTQYF

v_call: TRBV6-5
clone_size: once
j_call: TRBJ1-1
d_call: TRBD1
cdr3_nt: TGTGCCAGCAGTTACGCTGACAGGGGGCGCGGCACTGAAGCTTTCTTT
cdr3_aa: CASSYADRGRGTEAFF

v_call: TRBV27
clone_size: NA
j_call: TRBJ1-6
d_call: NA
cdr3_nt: TGTGCCAGCAGTTTATCAGGGACATATAATTCACCCCTCCACTTT
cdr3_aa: CASSLSGTYNSPLHF

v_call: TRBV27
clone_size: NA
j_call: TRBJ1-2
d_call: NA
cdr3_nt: TGTGCCAGCAGTCCCCGGGGGGAAAGCTATGGCTACACCTTC
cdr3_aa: CASSPRGESYGYTF

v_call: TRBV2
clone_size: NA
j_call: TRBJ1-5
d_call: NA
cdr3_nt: TGTGCCAGCAGTAGACAGACGAGCAATCAGCCCCAGCATTTT
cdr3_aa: CASSRQTSNQPQHF

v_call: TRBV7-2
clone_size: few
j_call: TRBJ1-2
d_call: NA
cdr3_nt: TGTGCCAGCAGCTTAGCGCGTATAGATTATGGCTACACCTTC
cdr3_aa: CASSLARIDYGYTF

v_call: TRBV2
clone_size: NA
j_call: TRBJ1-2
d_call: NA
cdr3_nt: TGTGCCAGCAGCATTCACATCGGGGGCTACACCTTC
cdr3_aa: CASSIHIGGYTF

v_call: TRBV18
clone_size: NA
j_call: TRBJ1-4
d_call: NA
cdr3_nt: TGTGCCAGCTCACCACAACCAGGGCCCCAAGTTGAAAAACTGTTTTTT
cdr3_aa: CASSPQPGPQVEKLFF

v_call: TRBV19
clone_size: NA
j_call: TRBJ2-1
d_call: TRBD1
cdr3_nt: TGTGCCAGTAGTATAGCCCCCGGGACAGGAAGGGTTTCGTACAATGAGCAGTTCTTC
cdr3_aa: CASSIAPGTGRVSYNEQFF

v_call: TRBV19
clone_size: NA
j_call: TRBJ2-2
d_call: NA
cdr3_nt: TGTGCCAGTAGTATATCCAGATATCCGAACAGGGCCGGGGAGCTGTTTTTT
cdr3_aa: CASSISRYPNRAGELFF

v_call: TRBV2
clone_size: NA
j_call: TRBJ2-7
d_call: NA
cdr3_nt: TGTGCCAGCAGTCAAACCTACGAGCAGTACTTC
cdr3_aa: CASSQTYEQYF

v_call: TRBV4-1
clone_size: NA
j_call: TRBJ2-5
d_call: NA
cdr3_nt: TGCGCCAGCAGCCAGGTACTACCGGAGACCCAGTACTTC
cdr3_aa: CASSQVLPETQYF

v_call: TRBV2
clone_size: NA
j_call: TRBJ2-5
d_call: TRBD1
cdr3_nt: TGTGCCACCAACCGGGACAGAGGAGAGACCCAGTACTTC
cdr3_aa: CATNRDRGETQYF

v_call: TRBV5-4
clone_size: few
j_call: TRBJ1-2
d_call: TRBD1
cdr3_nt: TGTGCCAGCAGCTTGTGGCAGGGGGCGGGGGGCTACACCTTC
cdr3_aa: CASSLWQGAGGYTF

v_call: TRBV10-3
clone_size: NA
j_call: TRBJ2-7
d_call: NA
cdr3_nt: TGTGCCATCGCCGGCGTCCAGGGGTCCTCCTACGAGCAGTACTTC
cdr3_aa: CAIAGVQGSSYEQYF

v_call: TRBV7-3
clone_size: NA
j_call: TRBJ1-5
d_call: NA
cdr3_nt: TGTGCCAGCAGCTCACAGGGCCAGCCCCAGCATTTT
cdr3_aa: CASSSQGQPQHF

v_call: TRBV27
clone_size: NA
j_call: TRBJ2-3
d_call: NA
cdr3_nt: TGTGCCAGCAGTCGATTGACAAAGACAGATACGCAGTATTTT
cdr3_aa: CASSRLTKTDTQYF

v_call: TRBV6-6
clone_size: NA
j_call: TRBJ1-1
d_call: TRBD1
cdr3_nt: TGTGCCAGCAGTACAGGGGATTGCTTCTTT
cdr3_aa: CASSTGDCFF

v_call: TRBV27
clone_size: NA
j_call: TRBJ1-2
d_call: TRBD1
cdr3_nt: TGTGCCAGCAGTTTATCTCGGGACAGCAATGGCTACACCTTC
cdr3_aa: CASSLSRDSNGYTF

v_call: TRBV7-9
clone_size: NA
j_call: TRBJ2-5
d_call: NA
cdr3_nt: TGTGCCAGCAGCTTGCCCGGCGGGACGAAAGAGACCCAGTACTTC
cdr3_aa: CASSLPGGTKETQYF

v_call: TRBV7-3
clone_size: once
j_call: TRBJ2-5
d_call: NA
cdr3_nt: TGTGCCAGCAGCTCCACAGGGATAGAGACCCAGTACTTC
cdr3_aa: CASSSTGIETQYF

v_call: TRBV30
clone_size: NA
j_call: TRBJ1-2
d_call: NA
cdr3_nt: TGTGCCTGGACGGGGAGTAGTCGAGTGGTTGGCTACACCTTC
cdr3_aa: CAWTGSSRVVGYTF

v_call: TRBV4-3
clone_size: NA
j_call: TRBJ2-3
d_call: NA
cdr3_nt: TGCGCCAGCAGCCAATCTGATGAGGCGGGGGCCTTCGGGAGTACGCAGTATTTT
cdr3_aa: CASSQSDEAGAFGSTQYF